The rows below give T cell receptor beta chains drawn from one sample of a study of T cell responses to AZD1222 COVID-19 vaccine. Assay: immunoSEQ multiplex PCR; the TCRdb copy retains only in-frame clones and omits some. The sample contains 55,000 to 65,000 clones, roughly 89% of which appear only once. The starting material was peripheral blood, obtained 28 days after the second AZD1222 dose. The receptor source for this set is an adult who received the AZD1222 COVID-19 vaccine. The CDR3 runs from the conserved cysteine through the conserved F or W. D genes are given only for firm matches. Size values are once, few and many counts, or a class for expanded clones, and some rows have none.

D	J	V	size	CDR3	DNA
NA	TRBJ1-3	TRBV7-8	NA	CASSLAPRNTIYF	TGTGCCAGCAGCTTAGCCCCTCGAAACACCATATATTTT
NA	TRBJ1-5	TRBV24-1	NA	CATSDSDFQSNQPQHF	TGTGCCACCAGTGACTCCGACTTCCAAAGCAATCAGCCCCAGCATTTT
NA	TRBJ1-1	TRBV15	NA	CATSRDYPGTEAFF	TGTGCCACCAGCAGAGATTATCCCGGGACTGAAGCTTTCTTT
TRBD1	TRBJ1-3	TRBV19	NA	CASPNSTGNGNTIYF	TGTGCCAGTCCTAATTCGACAGGGAACGGAAACACCATATATTTT
NA	TRBJ1-6	TRBV27	NA	CASSFSIRDSPLHF	TGTGCCAGCAGTTTCTCGATTCGGGATTCACCCCTCCACTTT
TRBD2	TRBJ2-1	TRBV10-3	NA	CAISVGLAGDEQFF	TGTGCCATCAGTGTAGGACTAGCTGGCGATGAGCAGTTCTTC
NA	TRBJ2-1	TRBV5-1	NA	CASSEPGQIEQFF	TGCGCCAGCAGCGAACCGGGACAAATTGAGCAGTTCTTC
NA	TRBJ2-1	TRBV4-1	NA	CASSQDRRNNEQFF	TGCGCCAGCAGCCAAGATCGGCGGAACAATGAGCAGTTCTTC
NA	TRBJ2-3	TRBV7-2	NA	CACSLYGSTDTQYF	TGTGCCTGCAGCTTATACGGAAGCACAGATACGCAGTATTTT
TRBD2	TRBJ2-2	TRBV9	NA	CASSVASGSTGELFF	TGTGCCAGCAGCGTTGCTAGCGGGAGTACCGGGGAGCTGTTTTTT
NA	TRBJ1-2	TRBV18	NA	CASSPFRGRLRYTF	TGTGCCAGCTCACCATTCAGAGGGAGGTTGAGATACACCTTC
TRBD1	TRBJ2-7	TRBV6-5	NA	CASSSGGTDSYEQYF	TGTGCCAGCAGTTCAGGGGGCACAGACTCCTACGAGCAGTACTTC
NA	TRBJ1-2	TRBV7-2	NA	CASRPGATNYGYTF	TGTGCCAGCAGACCGGGAGCTACTAACTATGGCTACACCTTC
TRBD2	TRBJ2-3	TRBV5-4	NA	CASSLAWTSSPDTQYF	TGTGCCAGCAGCTTGGCCTGGACTAGCTCCCCCGATACGCAGTATTTT
TRBD2	TRBJ2-3	TRBV11-2	NA	CASSLWRGSDTQYF	TGTGCCAGCAGCTTATGGCGGGGGTCAGATACGCAGTATTTT
NA	TRBJ2-7	TRBV5-1	NA	CASSLESVSSYEQYF	TGCGCCAGCAGCTTGGAGTCAGTGAGCTCCTACGAGCAGTACTTC
TRBD1	TRBJ2-7	TRBV28	NA	CASTEHTTGAYEQYF	TGTGCCAGCACCGAGCACACGACAGGGGCCTACGAGCAGTACTTC
NA	TRBJ1-1	TRBV12-3/TRBV12-4	NA	CASSRWRHAAFF	TGTGCCAGCAGCCGCTGGCGCCACGCAGCTTTCTTT
NA	TRBJ1-4	TRBV7-2	NA	CASSRDRATNEKLFF	TGTGCCAGCAGCCGCGACAGAGCAACTAATGAAAAACTGTTTTTT
NA	TRBJ2-5	TRBV19	NA	CASSTTGSRGQETQYF	TGTGCCAGTAGTACTACAGGGTCGAGGGGGCAAGAGACCCAGTACTTC
NA	TRBJ1-2	TRBV4-3	NA	CASSLGTRLTANYGYTF	TGCGCCAGCAGCCTCGGGACACGCCTCACTGCTAACTATGGCTACACCTTC
TRBD1	TRBJ2-2	TRBV18	NA	CASSPSRTGGPGELFF	TGTGCCAGCTCACCATCCCGGACAGGGGGCCCCGGGGAGCTGTTTTTT
NA	TRBJ1-4	TRBV3-1/TRBV3-2	NA	CASSLMSRSTNEKLFF	TGTGCCAGCAGCCTAATGTCAAGGTCAACTAATGAAAAACTGTTTTTT
NA	TRBJ1-1	TRBV29-1	once	CSVLNSEAFF	TGCAGCGTTCTCAATTCTGAAGCTTTCTTT
NA	TRBJ1-4	TRBV5-8	NA	CASRTGQPTNEKLFF	TGTGCCAGCAGGACGGGACAACCAACTAATGAAAAACTGTTTTTT
NA	TRBJ2-4	TRBV10-3	few	CAISDPTIAKNIQYF	TGTGCCATCAGTGATCCAACTATAGCCAAAAACATTCAGTACTTC
NA	TRBJ1-1	TRBV7-9	once	CASSVSGQSNTEAFF	TGTGCCAGCAGCGTGAGCGGACAGTCGAACACTGAAGCTTTCTTT
TRBD1	TRBJ2-7	TRBV4-1	NA	CASSQTDRAFREQYF	TGCGCCAGCAGCCAAACGGACAGGGCGTTCCGCGAGCAGTACTTC
TRBD1	TRBJ1-2	TRBV19	NA	CASKEVGTGPYGYTF	TGTGCCAGTAAGGAGGTCGGGACAGGGCCCTATGGCTACACCTTC
TRBD2	TRBJ2-1	TRBV20-1	NA	CSASSMGLAGTNEQFF	TGCAGTGCTAGTTCTATGGGGCTAGCGGGAACCAATGAGCAGTTCTTC
TRBD2	TRBJ2-1	TRBV19	NA	CASSNLGLGGGSYNEQFF	TGTGCCAGTAGTAACCTAGGACTAGGCGGTGGGTCCTACAATGAGCAGTTCTTC
TRBD1	TRBJ1-5	TRBV7-2	NA	CASSLEGASNQPQHF	TGTGCCAGCAGCTTGGAGGGGGCGAGCAATCAGCCCCAGCATTTT
NA	TRBJ2-5	TRBV6-5	NA	CASRPSEGTQYF	TGTGCCAGCAGACCCTCCGAAGGAACCCAGTACTTC
NA	TRBJ1-5	TRBV6-1	NA	CASSDGDQPQHF	TGTGCCAGCAGTGATGGAGATCAGCCCCAGCATTTT
NA	TRBJ2-5	TRBV7-2	NA	CASSTNGGRETQYF	TGTGCCAGCAGCACCAACGGGGGCCGAGAGACCCAGTACTTC
TRBD1	TRBJ1-2	TRBV18	NA	CASHTGTGNYGYTF	TGTGCCAGCCATACCGGGACAGGGAACTATGGCTACACCTTC
NA	TRBJ2-5	TRBV3-1/TRBV3-2	few	CASRRDFETQYF	TGTGCCAGCAGACGGGACTTCGAGACCCAGTACTTC
NA	TRBJ2-5	TRBV7-2	NA	CASSLTSGIVTQETQYF	TGTGCCAGCAGCTTAACATCAGGGATCGTTACGCAAGAGACCCAGTACTTC
NA	TRBJ1-3	TRBV4-3	NA	CASSQDGDSGNTIYF	TGCGCCAGCAGCCAAGATGGGGATTCTGGAAACACCATATATTTT
TRBD2	TRBJ2-2	TRBV7-6	NA	CASSLRRTSGKGTGELFF	TGTGCCAGCAGCTTACGTAGGACTAGCGGGAAAGGTACCGGGGAGCTGTTTTTT